Below are 2 T cell receptor beta chains sequenced from a single sample in a study of regulatory T cells in long-lasting Graves disease. Sequencing libraries for TCR beta were prepared with iRepertoire HTBI primers and Arm-PCR of CDR3 regions. Each CDR3 protein gets one entry after TCRdb re-called the multiplex PCR reads with MiXCR. The repertoire has 400,000 to 600,000 distinct CDR3 sequences, under 25% of them found once; the top ten carry around 7%. Indicated time point: persistent/refractory GD, antithyroid drugs over 5 years with positive TRAb. Researchers made the TCR library from RNA that was extracted from PBMCs. The specimen comprised peripheral blood mononuclear cells (PBMCs), sampled when the disease was refractory, from a patient treated with antithyroid drugs. The origin of the receptors is a female donor with Graves disease.

This clonotype turned up a few times. The chain links TRBV6-1 to TRBJ2-7; 7 bases agree with TRBD2. This CDR3 comprises 15 residues. Germline assignment: CDR1 MNHNS and CDR2 SASEGT. J was trimmed by 7 bases and V by 6 bases; bases with no gene match: 15. CDR3 amino acids: CASRLSQTHGGEQYF. CDR3 nucleotide sequence: TGTGCCAGCAGACTCAGCCAAACCCACGGGGGGGAGCAGTACTTC.

This clonotype was counted between two and nine times. This sequence joins TRBV3-1 and TRBJ2-5, with 8 bases that match TRBD1. Trimming took 4 bases from V and 5 from J; bases not matched to a gene: 9. CDR3 length equals 15 residues. Looked up from germline, CDR1 is LGHDT and CDR2 is YNNKEL (reference sequence). The CDR3 DNA is TGTGCCAGCAGCCCGATGTGGACAGGGACCGAGACCCAGTACTTC. It encodes CASSPMWTGTETQYF.